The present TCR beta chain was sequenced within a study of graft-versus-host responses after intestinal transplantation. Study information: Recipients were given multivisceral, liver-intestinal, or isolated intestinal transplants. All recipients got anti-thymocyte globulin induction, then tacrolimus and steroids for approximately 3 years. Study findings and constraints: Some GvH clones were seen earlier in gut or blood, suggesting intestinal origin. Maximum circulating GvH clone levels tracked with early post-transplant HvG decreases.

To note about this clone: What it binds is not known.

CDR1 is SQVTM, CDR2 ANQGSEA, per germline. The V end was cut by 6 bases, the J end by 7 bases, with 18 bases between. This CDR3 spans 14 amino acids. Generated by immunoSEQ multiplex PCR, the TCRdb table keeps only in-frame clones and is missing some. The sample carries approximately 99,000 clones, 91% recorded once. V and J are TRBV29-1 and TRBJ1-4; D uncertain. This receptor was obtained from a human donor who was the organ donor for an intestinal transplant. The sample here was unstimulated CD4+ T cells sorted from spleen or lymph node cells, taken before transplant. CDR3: CSVDWIQQAEKLFF. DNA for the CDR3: TGCAGCGTGGACTGGATCCAGCAGGCTGAAAAACTGTTTTTT.